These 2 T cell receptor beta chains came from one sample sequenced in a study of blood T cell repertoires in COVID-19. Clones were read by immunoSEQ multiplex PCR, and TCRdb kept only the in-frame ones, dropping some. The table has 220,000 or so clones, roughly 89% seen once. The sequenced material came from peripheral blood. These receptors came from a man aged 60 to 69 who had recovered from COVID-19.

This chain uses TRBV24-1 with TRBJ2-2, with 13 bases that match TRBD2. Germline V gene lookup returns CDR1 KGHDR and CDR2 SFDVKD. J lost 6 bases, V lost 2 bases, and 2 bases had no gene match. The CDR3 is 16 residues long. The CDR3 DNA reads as TGTGCCACCAGTGATTGGACTAGCGGGAGCTCCGGGGAGCTGTTTTTT. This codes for CATSDWTSGSSGELFF.

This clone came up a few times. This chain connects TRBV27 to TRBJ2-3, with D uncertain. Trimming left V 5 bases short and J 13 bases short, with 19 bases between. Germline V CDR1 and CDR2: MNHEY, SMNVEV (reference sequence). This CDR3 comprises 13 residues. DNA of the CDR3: TGTGCCAGCAGTCAAAACCCCCCCCGGGTTGAGTATTTT. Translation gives CASSQNPPRVEYF.